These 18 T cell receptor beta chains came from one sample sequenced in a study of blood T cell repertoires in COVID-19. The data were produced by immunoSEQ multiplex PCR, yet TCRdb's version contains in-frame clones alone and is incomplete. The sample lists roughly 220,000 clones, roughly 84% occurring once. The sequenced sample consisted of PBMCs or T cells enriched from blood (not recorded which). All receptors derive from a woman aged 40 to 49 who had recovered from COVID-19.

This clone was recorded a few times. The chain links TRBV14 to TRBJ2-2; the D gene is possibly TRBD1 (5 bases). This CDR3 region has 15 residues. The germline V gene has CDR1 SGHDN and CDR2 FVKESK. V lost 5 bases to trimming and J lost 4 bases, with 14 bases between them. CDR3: CASSILRARTGELFF. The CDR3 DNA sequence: TGTGCCAGCAGCATCCTCAGGGCCCGCACCGGGGAGCTGTTTTTT.

CDR3 in amino acids: CASSPRTGGKDEQYF. The DNA of the CDR3 is TGTGCCAGCAGTCCGAGGACAGGGGGGAAGGACGAGCAGTACTTC. This sequence joins TRBV27 and TRBJ2-7; TRBD1 aligns across 10 bases. The germline CDR1 and CDR2 sequences are MNHEY and SMNVEV (reference sequence). J gave up 5 bases and V 5 bases, and 9 bases lay outside the gene matches. The CDR3 length is 15 residues.

CDR3 residues: CASRLGGTAGTDTQYF. The CDR3 bases are TGTGCCAGCAGGCTAGGAGGGACAGCGGGCACAGATACGCAGTATTTT. The chain links TRBV27 to TRBJ2-3; D possibly corresponds to TRBD1 (7 bases). This CDR3 is built from 16 residues. Germline CDR1 is MNHEY and CDR2 is SMNVEV (reference sequence). Deletions cut 6 bases from V and 1 base from J, with 17 bases between.

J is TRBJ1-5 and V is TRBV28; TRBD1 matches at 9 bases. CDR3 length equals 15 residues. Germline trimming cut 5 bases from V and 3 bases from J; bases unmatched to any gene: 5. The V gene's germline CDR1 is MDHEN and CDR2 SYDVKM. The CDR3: CASSRRQGDNQPQHF. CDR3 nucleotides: TGTGCCAGCAGTAGACGACAGGGGGACAATCAGCCCCAGCATTTT.

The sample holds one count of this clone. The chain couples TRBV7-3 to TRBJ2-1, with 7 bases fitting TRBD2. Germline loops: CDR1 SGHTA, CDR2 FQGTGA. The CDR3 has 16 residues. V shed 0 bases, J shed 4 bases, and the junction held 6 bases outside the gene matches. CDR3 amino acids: CASSLTGLGRYNEQFF. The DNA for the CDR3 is TGTGCCAGCAGCTTAACTGGACTAGGCAGGTACAATGAGCAGTTCTTC.

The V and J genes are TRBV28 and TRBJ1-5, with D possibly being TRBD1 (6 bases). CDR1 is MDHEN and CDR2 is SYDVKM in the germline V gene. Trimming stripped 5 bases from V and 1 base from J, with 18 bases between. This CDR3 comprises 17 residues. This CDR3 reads CASSPPGALASNQPQHF. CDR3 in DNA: TGTGCCAGCAGTCCCCCAGGGGCTTTGGCGAGCAATCAGCCCCAGCATTTT.

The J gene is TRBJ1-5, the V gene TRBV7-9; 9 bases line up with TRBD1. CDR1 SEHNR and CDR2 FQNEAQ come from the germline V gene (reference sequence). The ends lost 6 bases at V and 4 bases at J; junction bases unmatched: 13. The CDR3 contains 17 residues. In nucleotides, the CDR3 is TGTGCCAGCAGTACCATGACCGGGACAGGGAGGAATCAGCCCCAGCATTTT. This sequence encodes CASSTMTGTGRNQPQHF. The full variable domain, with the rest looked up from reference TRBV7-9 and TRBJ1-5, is DTGVSQNPRHKITKRGQNVTFRCDPISEHNRLYWYRQTLGQGPEFLTYFQNEAQLEKSRLLSDRFSAERPKGSFSTLEIQRTEQGDSAMYLCASSTMTGTGRNQPQHFGDGTRLSIL.

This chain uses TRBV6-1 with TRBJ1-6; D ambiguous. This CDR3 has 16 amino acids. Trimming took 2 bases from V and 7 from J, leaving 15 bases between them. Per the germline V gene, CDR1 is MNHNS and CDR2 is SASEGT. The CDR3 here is CASSELEWVINSPLHF. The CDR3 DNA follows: TGTGCCAGCAGTGAACTAGAGTGGGTTATCAATTCACCCCTCCACTTT.

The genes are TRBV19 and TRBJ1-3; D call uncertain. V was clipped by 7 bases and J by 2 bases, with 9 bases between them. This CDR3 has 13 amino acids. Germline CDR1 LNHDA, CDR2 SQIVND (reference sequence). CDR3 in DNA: TGTGCCAGTACCGCTACCCCTGGAAACACCATATATTTT. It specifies CASTATPGNTIYF.

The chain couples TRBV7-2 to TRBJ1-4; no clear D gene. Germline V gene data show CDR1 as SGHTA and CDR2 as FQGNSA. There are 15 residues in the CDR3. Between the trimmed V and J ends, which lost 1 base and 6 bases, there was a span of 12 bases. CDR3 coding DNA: TGTGCCAGCAGCTTAGTAGGAGGGAACGATGAAAAACTGTTTTTT. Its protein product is CASSLVGGNDEKLFF. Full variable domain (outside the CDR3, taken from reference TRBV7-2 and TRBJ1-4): GAGVSQSPSNKVTEKGKDVELRCDPISGHTALYWYRQSLGQGLEFLIYFQGNSAPDKSGLPSDRFSAERTGGSVSTLTIQRTQQEDSAVYLCASSLVGGNDEKLFFGSGTQLSVL.

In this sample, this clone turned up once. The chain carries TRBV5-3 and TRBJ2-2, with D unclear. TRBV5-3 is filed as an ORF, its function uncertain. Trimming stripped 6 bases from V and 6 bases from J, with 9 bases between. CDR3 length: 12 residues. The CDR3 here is CARTIRAGELFF. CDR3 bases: TGTGCCAGAACCATAAGAGCCGGGGAGCTGTTTTTT.

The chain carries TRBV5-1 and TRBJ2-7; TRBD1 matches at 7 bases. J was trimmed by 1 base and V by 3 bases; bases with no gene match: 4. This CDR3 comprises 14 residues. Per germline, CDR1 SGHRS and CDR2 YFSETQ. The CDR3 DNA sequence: TGCGCCAGCAGCTGGGGACAGTTTTCCTACGAGCAGTACGTC. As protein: CASSWGQFSYEQYV.

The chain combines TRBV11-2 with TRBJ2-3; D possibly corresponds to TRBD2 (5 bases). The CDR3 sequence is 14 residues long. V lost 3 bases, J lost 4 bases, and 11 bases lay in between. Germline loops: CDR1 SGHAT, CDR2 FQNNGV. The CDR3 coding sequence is TGTGCCAGCAGCTTCGGGCTGGGAGCAGATACGCAGTATTTT. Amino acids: CASSFGLGADTQYF.

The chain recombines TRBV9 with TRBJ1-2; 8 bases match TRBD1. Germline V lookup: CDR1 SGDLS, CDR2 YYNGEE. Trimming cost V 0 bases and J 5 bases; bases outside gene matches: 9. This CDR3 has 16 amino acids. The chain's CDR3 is CASSVGPGQVRYGYTF. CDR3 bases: TGTGCCAGCAGCGTAGGCCCGGGACAGGTTAGGTATGGCTACACCTTC. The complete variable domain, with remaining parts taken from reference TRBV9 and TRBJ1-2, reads DSGVTQTPKHLITATGQRVTLRCSPRSGDLSVYWYQQSLDQGLQFLIQYYNGEERAKGNILERFSAQQFPDLHSELNLSSLELGDSALYFCASSVGPGQVRYGYTFGSGTRLTVV.

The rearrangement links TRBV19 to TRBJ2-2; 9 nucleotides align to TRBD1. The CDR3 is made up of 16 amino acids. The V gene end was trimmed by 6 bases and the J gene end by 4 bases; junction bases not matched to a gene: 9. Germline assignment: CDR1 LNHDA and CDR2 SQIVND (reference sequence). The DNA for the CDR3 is TGTGCCAGTAGAAAAATCGGGACAGGGACCACCGGGGAGCTGTTTTTT. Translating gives CASRKIGTGTTGELFF.

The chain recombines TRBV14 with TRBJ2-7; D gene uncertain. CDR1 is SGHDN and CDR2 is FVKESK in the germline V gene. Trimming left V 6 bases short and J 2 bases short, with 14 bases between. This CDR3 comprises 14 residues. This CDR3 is CASSRDIYPYEQYV. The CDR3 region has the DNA TGTGCCAGCAGTCGAGACATATATCCCTACGAGCAGTACGTC.

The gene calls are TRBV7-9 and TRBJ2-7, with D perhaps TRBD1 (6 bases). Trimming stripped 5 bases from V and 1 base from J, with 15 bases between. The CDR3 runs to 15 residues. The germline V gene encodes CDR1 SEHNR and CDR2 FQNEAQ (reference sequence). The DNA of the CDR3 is TGTGCCAGCAGCCGAACAGGGCATGCTTCCTACGAGCAGTACTTC. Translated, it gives CASSRTGHASYEQYF.

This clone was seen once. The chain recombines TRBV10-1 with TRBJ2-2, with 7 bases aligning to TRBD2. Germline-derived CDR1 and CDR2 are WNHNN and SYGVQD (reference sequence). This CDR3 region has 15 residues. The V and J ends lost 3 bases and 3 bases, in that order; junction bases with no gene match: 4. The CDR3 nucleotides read TGCGCCAGCAGTGACCGGGGGAGGGACACCGGGGAGCTGTTTTTT. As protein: CASSDRGRDTGELFF.